Shown below are 16 T cell receptor beta chains from a single sample sequenced in a study of breast tumors, draining lymph nodes, adjacent tissues. Breast cancer patients provided tissue from their axillary draining lymph nodes. One entry per CDR3 protein results from TCRdb running MiXCR on the multiplex PCR reads. The table has approximately 100,000 distinct CDR3 sequences, 21% seen once. Sequenced: axillary lymph node tissue. All receptors come from a female donor with breast cancer. Some clones in this sample may be carry-over from other donors' samples.

This clonotype was seen repeatedly, ten times or more. The J gene is TRBJ2-7, the V gene TRBV11-1; 7 bases align to TRBD2. Germline CDR1 reads SGHAT; CDR2 reads FQDESV (reference sequence). V lost 1 base to trimming and J lost 5 bases; unmatched junction nucleotides: 14. The CDR3 covers 17 residues. CDR3 sequence (DNA): TGTGCCAGCAGCTTAGGCCCTTACTTCGCGGGAGCCCACGAGCAGTACTTC. It encodes CASSLGPYFAGAHEQYF.

This clonotype came up many times. This chain uses TRBV7-3 with TRBJ2-6; the D is unclear. Deletions cut 4 bases from V and 1 base from J, with 8 bases between. The CDR3 runs to 15 residues. Germline V lookup: CDR1 SGHTA, CDR2 FQGTGA. The CDR3 DNA sequence: TGTGCCAGCAGCTCAAGGTCTTCTGGGGCCAACGTCCTGACTTTC. Encoded protein: CASSSRSSGANVLTF.

This clonotype showed up many times. The chain recombines TRBV9 with TRBJ1-3; D ambiguous. The CDR3 spans 14 residues. Germline lookup yields CDR1 SGDLS and CDR2 YYNGEE. With 3 bases removed from V and 1 base from J, the gap between germline ends came to 8 bases. The CDR3 DNA reads as TGTGCCAGCAGCGCGAGGAGGTCTGGAAACACCATATATTTT. Translation gives CASSARRSGNTIYF.

This clonotype was observed many times. The rearrangement links TRBV5-1 to TRBJ2-3; 7 nucleotides agree with TRBD2. Germline lookup yields CDR1 SGHRS and CDR2 YFSETQ. This CDR3 region has 15 residues. The V and J ends lost 5 bases and 2 bases, in that order; junction bases with no gene match: 8. Here the CDR3 DNA reads TGCGCCAGCAGGCCCGGGACTATAGACACAGATACGCAGTATTTT. It yields the protein CASRPGTIDTDTQYF. The full variable domain, its missing parts supplied by reference TRBV5-1 and TRBJ2-3, is KAGVTQTPRYLIKTRGQQVTLSCSPISGHRSVSWYQQTPGQGLQFLFEYFSETQRNKGNFPGRFSGRQFSNSRSEMNVSTLELGDSALYLCASRPGTIDTDTQYFGPGTRLTVL.

A remark on this clonotype: A much larger clonotype is one base distant, so this may be a read error. This likely comes from a read error, as the CDR3 has no conserved phenylalanine or tryptophan at its end. The chain carries TRBV27 and TRBJ2-7; 9 bases line up with TRBD2. Germline V CDR1 and CDR2: MNHEY, SMNVEV (reference sequence). This CDR3 is built from 16 residues. The V gene end was trimmed by 6 bases and the J gene end by 2 bases; junction bases not matched to a gene: 11. This CDR3 reads CASRISAVAGAYEQYL. CDR3 in DNA: TGTGCCAGCAGAATCTCTGCGGTAGCGGGGGCCTACGAGCAGTACCTC.

This clonotype was counted a few times. This chain connects TRBV3-1 to TRBJ1-4; TRBD1 might be the D (6 bases). V was cut by 4 bases and J by 5 bases, with 11 bases left in between. The germline CDR1 and CDR2 sequences are LGHDT and YNNKEL (reference sequence). The CDR3 consists of 14 residues. Here the CDR3 reads CASSRGTRNEKLFF. CDR3 nucleotides: TGTGCCAGCAGCCGGGGGACACGAAATGAAAAACTGTTTTTT.

J is TRBJ2-3 and V is TRBV3-1; no clear D gene. Germline V gene data show CDR1 as LGHDT and CDR2 as YNNKEL (reference sequence). The V end was cut by 1 base, the J end by 8 bases, with 10 bases between. The length of the CDR3 is 13 residues. CDR3 in amino acids: CASSQGVPSTQYF. Written as DNA, the CDR3 is TGTGCCAGCAGCCAAGGTGTGCCCAGTACGCAGTATTTT.

This clonotype was counted at least ten times. The rearrangement joins TRBV9 to TRBJ2-7; TRBD1 matches at 7 bases. Germline V lookup: CDR1 SGDLS, CDR2 YYNGEE. The junction had 4 bases not matched to a gene; V was cut back by 2 bases and J by 2 bases. This CDR3 has 14 amino acids. In DNA, the CDR3 is TGTGCCAGCAGCGTGTCACAGGGGCCCTACGAGCAGTACTTC. Amino acid sequence: CASSVSQGPYEQYF.

The table lists this clonotype with many counts. The J gene is TRBJ1-5, the V gene TRBV7-2; 9 positions match TRBD1. Germline V gene lookup returns CDR1 SGHTA and CDR2 FQGNSA. The CDR3 has 17 amino acids. The ends lost 5 bases at V and 1 base at J; junction bases unmatched: 9. The CDR3 reads CASSERGQGGSNQPQHF. The CDR3 DNA follows: TGTGCCAGCAGCGAGAGGGGACAGGGTGGGAGCAATCAGCCCCAGCATTTT.

Worth noting for this clonotype: Just one base apart from a much larger clone, this may be a read error. The gene calls are TRBV7-6 and TRBJ2-2; no clear D. V was pared by 8 bases and J by 6 bases, with 10 bases between. Germline loops: CDR1 SGHVS, CDR2 FNYEAQ. The CDR3 runs 12 residues. In DNA form, the CDR3 reads TGTGCCAGCGGCATCCCGGCCGGGGAGCTGTTTTTT. This translates into CASGIPAGELFF.

This clonotype occurred many times. The chain recombines TRBV13 with TRBJ2-7, with D unclear. The germline CDR1 and CDR2 sequences are PRHDT and FYEKMQ (reference sequence). CDR3 size: 14 residues. Between the trimmed V and J ends, which lost 2 bases and 3 bases, there was a span of 11 bases. The CDR3 spells CASSLSIRLYEQYF. The CDR3 coding sequence is TGTGCCAGCAGCTTATCCATCAGGCTCTACGAGCAGTACTTC. The complete variable domain, with remaining parts taken from reference TRBV13 and TRBJ2-7, reads AAGVIQSPRHLIKEKRETATLKCYPIPRHDTVYWYQQGPGQDPQFLISFYEKMQSDKGSIPDRFSAQQFSDYHSELNMSSLELGDSALYFCASSLSIRLYEQYFGPGTRLTVT.

In this sample, this clonotype turned up many times. The chain is built from TRBV9 and TRBJ2-3; 7 bases agree with TRBD1. CDR1 and CDR2 (germline): SGDLS, YYNGEE. The CDR3 consists of 14 residues. V was clipped by 0 bases and J by 7 bases; unmatched bases: 5. CDR3 amino acids: CASSVAGQMNTQYF. The CDR3 region has the DNA TGTGCCAGCAGCGTAGCGGGACAGATGAATACGCAGTATTTT.

Concerning this clonotype itself: One base away lies a much larger clone, so this may be a sequencing read error. This CDR3 is CASSVVPGPYEQSF. The CDR3 bases are TGTGCCAGCAGCGTAGTCCCGGGCCCCTACGAGCAGTCCTTC. The J gene is TRBJ2-7, the V gene TRBV9, with D unresolved. Germline-derived CDR1 and CDR2 are SGDLS and YYNGEE. The CDR3 spans 14 residues.

This clonotype was recorded many times. V is TRBV7-8 and J is TRBJ2-7; possible D gene TRBD1, 5 bases. CDR3 length equals 13 residues. Between the trimmed V and J ends, which lost 5 bases and 7 bases, there was a span of 15 bases. Germline CDR1 is SGHVS and CDR2 is FQNEAQ. The CDR3 coding sequence is TGTGCCAGCAGCCCTGATAGGGGTCGGGAGCAGTACTTC. This translates into CASSPDRGREQYF.

This clonotype was detected many times. The gene calls are TRBV10-3 and TRBJ1-2; 10 bases are shared with TRBD1. Trimming took 10 bases from V and 3 from J; bases not matched to a gene: 8. In germline, CDR1 is ENHRY, CDR2 SYGVKD. The CDR3 totals 14 residues. In nucleotides, the CDR3 is TGTGCCAGCAAAACGGACAGGGGGGACTATGGCTACACCTTC. Amino acid sequence: CASKTDRGDYGYTF.

There are many counts of this clonotype. The chain has TRBV29-1 and TRBJ2-5, with 11 positions matching TRBD2. The V and J ends lost 8 bases and 4 bases, in that order; junction bases with no gene match: 15. Germline V gives CDR1 SQVTM, CDR2 ANQGSEA. The CDR3 totals 16 residues. The CDR3 sequence is CSSSLVAGGPLETQYF. The CDR3 coding sequence is TGCAGCTCCAGTCTTGTAGCGGGAGGGCCTTTAGAGACCCAGTACTTC.